The entry below describes one T cell receptor beta chain. These data come from a study of blood T cell repertoires in COVID-19. Study in general: The United States, Italy and Spain supplied acute and convalescent COVID-19 samples. T cells, B-cell-depleted T cells, or PBMCs supplied cDNA or gDNA.

Germline CDR1 LNHDA, CDR2 SQIVND (reference sequence). There are 13 residues in the CDR3. Trimming removed 3 bases from V and 5 bases from J, with 10 bases in between. Patients in Seattle were enrolled during active infection, then followed longitudinally. Assay: immunoSEQ multiplex PCR; the TCRdb copy retains only in-frame clones and omits some. The table records approximately 350,000 clones, 88% of them present only once. The chain links TRBV19 to TRBJ2-5; no firm D call. Sequencing was performed on peripheral blood. This TCR was sampled from a woman in her 70s with COVID-19, enrolled during active disease. The CDR3 is CASSILSGETQYF. CDR3 DNA: TGTGCCAGTAGTATTTTGTCCGGTGAGACCCAGTACTTC.